The source of this T cell receptor (beta chain) is a study of blood T cell repertoires in COVID-19. Looking at the study overall: The origin of the acute and convalescent COVID-19 samples was the United States, Italy and Spain.

Germline values: CDR1 SGHAT, CDR2 FQNNGV. This CDR3 has 13 amino acids. V shed 3 bases and J 5 bases; nucleotides not matched to a gene: 2. This clone was detected a few times. Clones were sequenced by immunoSEQ multiplex PCR, and TCRdb holds only the in-frame ones, with some missing. The sample records 130,000 or so clones, around 86% being singletons. Sequencing input: peripheral blood. This clonotype was obtained from a human donor in a cohort sampled during active COVID-19. V usage is TRBV11-2 and J usage is TRBJ2-7; 9 nucleotides line up with TRBD1. The CDR3 coding sequence is TGTGCCAGCAGCTTGACAGGGGGGGACGAGCAGTACTTC. It codes for CASSLTGGDEQYF. Together with reference TRBV11-2 and TRBJ2-7, the CDR3 gives the full variable domain: EAGVAQSPRYKIIEKRQSVAFWCNPISGHATLYWYQQILGQGPKLLIQFQNNGVVDDSQLPKDRFSAERLKGVDSTLKIQPAKLEDSAVYLCASSLTGGDEQYFGPGTRLTVT.